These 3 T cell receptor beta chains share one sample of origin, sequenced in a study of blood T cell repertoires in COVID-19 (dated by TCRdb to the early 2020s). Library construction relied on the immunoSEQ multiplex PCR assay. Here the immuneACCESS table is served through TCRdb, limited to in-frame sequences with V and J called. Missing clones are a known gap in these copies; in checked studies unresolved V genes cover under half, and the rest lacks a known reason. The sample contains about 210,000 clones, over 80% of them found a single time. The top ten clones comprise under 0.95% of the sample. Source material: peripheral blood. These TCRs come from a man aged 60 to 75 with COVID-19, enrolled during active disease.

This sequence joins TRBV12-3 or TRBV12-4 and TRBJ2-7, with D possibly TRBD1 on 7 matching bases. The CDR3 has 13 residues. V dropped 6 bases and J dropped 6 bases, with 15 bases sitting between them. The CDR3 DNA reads TGTGCCAGCAGACCGACAGGGACTGTCGAGCAGTACTTC. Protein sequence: CASRPTGTVEQYF.

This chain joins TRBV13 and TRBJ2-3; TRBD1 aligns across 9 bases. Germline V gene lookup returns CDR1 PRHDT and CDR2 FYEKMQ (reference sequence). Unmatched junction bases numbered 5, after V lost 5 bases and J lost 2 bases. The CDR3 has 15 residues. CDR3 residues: CASSQDRGNTDTQYF. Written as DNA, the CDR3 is TGTGCCAGCAGCCAAGACAGGGGGAACACAGATACGCAGTATTTT.

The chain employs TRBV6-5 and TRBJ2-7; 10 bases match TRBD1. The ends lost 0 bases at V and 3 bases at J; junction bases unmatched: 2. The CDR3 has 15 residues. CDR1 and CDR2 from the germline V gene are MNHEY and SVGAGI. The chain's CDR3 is CASSYSGTGVYEQYF. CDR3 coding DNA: TGTGCCAGCAGTTACTCCGGGACAGGGGTCTACGAGCAGTACTTC.